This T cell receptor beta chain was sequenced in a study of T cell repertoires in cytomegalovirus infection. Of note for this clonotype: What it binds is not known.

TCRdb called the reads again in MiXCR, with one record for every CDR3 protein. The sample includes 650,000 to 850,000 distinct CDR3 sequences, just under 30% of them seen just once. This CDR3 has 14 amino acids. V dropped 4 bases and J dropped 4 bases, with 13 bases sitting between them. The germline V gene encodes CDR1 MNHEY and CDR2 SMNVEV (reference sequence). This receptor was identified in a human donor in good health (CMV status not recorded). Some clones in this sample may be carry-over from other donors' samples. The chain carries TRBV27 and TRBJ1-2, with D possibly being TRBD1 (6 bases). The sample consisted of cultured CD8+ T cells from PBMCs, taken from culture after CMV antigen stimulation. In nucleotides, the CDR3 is TGTGCCAGCAGTTCGACAGGAAGGGTCTATGGCTACACCTTC. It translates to CASSSTGRVYGYTF.